This entry describes one TCR beta chain. This may stem from a read error, because a much larger clone lies one nucleotide away. The sample is drawn from a study of molecular identifiers for immune sequencing clone quantification. Each CDR3 protein is one row after TCRdb ran MiXCR on the PCR reads. The table has hundreds of thousands of distinct CDR3 sequences, roughly 25% seen once. Germline CDR1 SEHNR, CDR2 FQNEAQ (reference sequence). The CDR3 extends over 11 amino acids. Sequencing was performed on naive CD8+ T cells from blood, with Jurkat cell RNA spiked in. Indicated subset: FACS-sorted CD8+CD4-CCR7+CD45RA+ naive T cells. The chain has TRBV7-9 and TRBJ2-2; the D gene is possibly TRBD2 (5 bases). This TCR was recovered from a human donor in good health. Some libraries in this study had Jurkat cell RNA spiked in. CDR3 residues: CASRGTGEQFF. The CDR3 DNA reads as TGTGCCAGCCGCGGAACCGGGGAGCAGTTTTTT.